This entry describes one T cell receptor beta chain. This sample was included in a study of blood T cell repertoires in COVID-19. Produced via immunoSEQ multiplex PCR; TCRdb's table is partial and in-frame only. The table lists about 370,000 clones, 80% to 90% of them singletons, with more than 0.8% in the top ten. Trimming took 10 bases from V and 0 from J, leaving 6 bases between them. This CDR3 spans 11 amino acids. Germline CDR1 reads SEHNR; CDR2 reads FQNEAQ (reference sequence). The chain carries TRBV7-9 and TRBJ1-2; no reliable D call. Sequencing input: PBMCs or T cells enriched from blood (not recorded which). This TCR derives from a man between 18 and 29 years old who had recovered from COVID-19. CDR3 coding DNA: TGTGCCACCCGAGCTAACTATGGCTACACCTTC. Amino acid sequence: CATRANYGYTF.